The clone carrying this T cell receptor (beta chain) was detected a few times. Its antigen is not known. This entry comes from a study of cytomegalovirus exposure and HLA in healthy donors. Overall study findings and caveats: With further analysis later on, most CMV-associated TCR beta chains appeared HLA-restricted. Across donors, most TCRs were seen rarely, yet some public ones were widespread. For most TCR beta V segments, an earlier analysis put the productive rate at about 90% or about 30% of the time.

V dropped 4 bases and J dropped 5 bases, with 14 bases sitting between them. Looked up from germline, CDR1 is SQVTM and CDR2 is ANQGSEA. The CDR3 extends over 13 amino acids. Both 60 Vbeta primers and 13 Jbeta primers went into the PCR. In the source study's methods: As a later analysis found, there were 80 million or so unique TCR beta chains, of which 8.5 million to 13 million were shared. This table comes from immunoSEQ multiplex PCR, and its TCRdb copy is limited to in-frame clones, with some not included. The D gene and trimming were derived from the DNA, and the V and J assignments and clone size from that table. The sample has approximately 190,000 clones, around 86% seen once.

The sample was PBMCs. This rearrangement joins TRBV29-1 to TRBJ2-5; a possible D gene is TRBD1 (5 bases). The source is a man aged 35-49 years in good health and CMV-seropositive. CDR3 loop: CSVALGVGETQYF. The CDR3 DNA sequence: TGCAGCGTTGCTTTAGGGGTGGGGGAGACCCAGTACTTC.